This T cell receptor beta chain originates from a study of shared clonotypes between healthy human individuals. Healthy and HIV-negative, the adult donors had no recent acute infections or vaccinations. This clone was detected only once. V lost 4 bases and J lost 8, with 14 bases in between. Germline V gives CDR1 LGHNA, CDR2 YNFKEQ. This CDR3 is 13 amino acids long. Deep was the level at which the assay was run. The table came from immunoSEQ multiplex PCR; TCRdb's copy has only in-frame clones and leaves some out. Seen here are about 530,000 clones, about 96% observed once, and the top ten hold approximately 0.06%.

The clonotype originates from a woman under 40 in good health. Sequencing was performed on naive CD4+ T cells sorted from blood. The subset: CD45RA+ positively selected. V usage is TRBV4-2 and J usage is TRBJ1-2; TRBD1 is a possible D gene (6 bases). CDR3 nucleotides: TGTGCCAGCAGCCCCAGGGGTTCAGAAGGCTACACCTTC. It yields the protein CASSPRGSEGYTF.